The clone carrying this TCR beta chain was recorded only once. The antigen remains undetermined. The identical CDR3 is also encoded by other nucleotide sequences in the sample. Germline V gives CDR1 MDHEN, CDR2 SYDVKM. CDR3 size: 13 residues. V gave up 5 bases and J gave up 4 bases; unmatched junction bases: 3. Per sorted-subset replicate PCR, input was roughly 200 ng DNA, representing some 30,000 T cell genomes. Per the original data handling: Owing to the provision of junction-only sequences devoid of quality scores by immunoSEQ, filtering differed. Clones were sequenced by immunoSEQ multiplex PCR, and TCRdb holds only the in-frame ones, with some missing. Clonal size and the V and J genes are those of that table, whereas D and trimming came from the DNA. The data show approximately 2.5 million clones, with over 85% seen just once and 0.36% held by the top ten. The sample is drawn from a study of shared clonotypes between healthy human individuals.

Study-wide results and limits: Investigators collected only blood, and repertoires in tissues likely differ. Some clonotypes were shared by all four sorted-subset donors, while others were not shared. The non-shared ones had lower generation probabilities than the shared ones.

This chain connects TRBV28 to TRBJ1-2, with 8 positions matching TRBD1. The receptor comes from a man younger than 30 in good health. Some clones in this sample may be carry-over from other donors' samples. The material sequenced was naive CD4+ T cells from PBMCs. Indicated subset: CD45RA+ positively selected. The CDR3 protein is CASSPGGGYGYTF. The CDR3 nucleotides read TGTGCCAGCAGTCCAGGGGGCGGCTATGGCTACACCTTC.